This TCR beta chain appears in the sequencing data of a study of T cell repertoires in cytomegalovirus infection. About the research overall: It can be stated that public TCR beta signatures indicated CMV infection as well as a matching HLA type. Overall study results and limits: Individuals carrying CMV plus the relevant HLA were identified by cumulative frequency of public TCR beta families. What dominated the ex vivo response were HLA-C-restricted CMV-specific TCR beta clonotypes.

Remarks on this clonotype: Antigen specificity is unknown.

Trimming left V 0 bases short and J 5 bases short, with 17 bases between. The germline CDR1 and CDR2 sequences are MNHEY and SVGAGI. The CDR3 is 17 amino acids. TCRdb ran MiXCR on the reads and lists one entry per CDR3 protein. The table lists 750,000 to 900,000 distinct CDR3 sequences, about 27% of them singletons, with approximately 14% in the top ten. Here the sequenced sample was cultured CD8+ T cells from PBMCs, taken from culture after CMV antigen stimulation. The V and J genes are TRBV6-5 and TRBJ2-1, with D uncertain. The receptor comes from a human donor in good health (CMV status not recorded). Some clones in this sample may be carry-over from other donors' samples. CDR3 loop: CASSYSPDPYLNNEQFF. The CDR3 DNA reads TGTGCCAGCAGTTACTCGCCCGATCCCTACTTAAACAATGAGCAGTTCTTC.